A single sample gave rise to the 26 T cell receptor beta chains below, sequenced in a study of T cell responses to AZD1222 COVID-19 vaccine. Libraries were prepared by immunoSEQ multiplex PCR; TCRdb keeps only in-frame clonotypes and omits some of them. The sample has about 180,000 clones; about nine tenths are singletons. This sample comprised peripheral blood, obtained on day 0 of AZD1222 vaccination. These receptors all stem from an adult in good health.

The chain recombines TRBV29-1 with TRBJ2-3; no clear D. The CDR3 sequence is 10 residues long. CDR1 is SQVTM and CDR2 is ANQGSEA in the germline V gene. V was shortened by 7 bases and J by 2 bases, with 4 bases between the two germline ends. For the CDR3, the DNA is TGCAGCGCTTCCACAGATACGCAGTATTTT. Translation gives CSASTDTQYF.

The chain couples TRBV12-3 or TRBV12-4 to TRBJ2-3; D remains unclear. The CDR3 consists of 12 residues. V shed 2 bases and J shed 5 bases, with 5 bases lying between them. CDR3 sequence (DNA): TGTGCCAGCAGTTTAAAGGGAGATACGCAGTATTTT. Translating gives CASSLKGDTQYF.

CDR3 DNA: TGCGCCAGCAGCTTGGCGGGACAGACCTACGAGCAGTACTTC. As protein: CASSLAGQTYEQYF. This sequence joins TRBV5-1 and TRBJ2-7; 7 bases are a match to TRBD1. The CDR3 length is 14 residues. The ends lost 0 bases at V and 2 bases at J; junction bases unmatched: 2. Germline CDR1 and CDR2: SGHRS and YFSETQ. Complete variable domain (other parts from reference TRBV5-1 and TRBJ2-7): KAGVTQTPRYLIKTRGQQVTLSCSPISGHRSVSWYQQTPGQGLQFLFEYFSETQRNKGNFPGRFSGRQFSNSRSEMNVSTLELGDSALYLCASSLAGQTYEQYFGPGTRLTVT.

This chain connects TRBV4-1 to TRBJ1-5; TRBD1 might be the D (6 bases). Trimming left V 0 bases short and J 9 bases short, with 15 bases between. The CDR3 is made up of 15 amino acids. The germline gives CDR1 MGHRA, CDR2 YSYEKL. The CDR3 DNA sequence: TGCGCCAGCAGCCAAGATTCCGGGACACCCTGGCCCCAGCATTTT. Encoded protein: CASSQDSGTPWPQHF.

The V and J genes are TRBV3-1 (or the pseudogene TRBV3-2) and TRBJ1-2, with D unclear. This CDR3 region has 13 residues. Germline V CDR1 and CDR2: LGHDT, YNNKEL (reference sequence). The V gene lost 4 bases and the J gene lost 8 bases, with 14 bases spanning the gap. The CDR3 spells CASSPPNSGGYTF. The CDR3 DNA sequence: TGTGCCAGCAGCCCCCCTAATTCGGGGGGCTACACCTTC.

This clone was recorded a few times. The chain is built from TRBV16 and TRBJ1-5, with D hard to call. CDR1 is KGHSY and CDR2 is FQNENV in the germline V gene. This CDR3 contains 19 residues. Trimming left V 0 bases short and J 3 bases short, with 21 bases between. CDR3 nucleotides: TGTGCCAGCAGCCAATCTAGGCTGTCGCGTGTTGGTATCAATCAGCCCCAGCATTTT. Residues: CASSQSRLSRVGINQPQHF.

The chain combines TRBV18 with TRBJ1-6; 11 bases are a match to TRBD1. The CDR3 loop spans 16 amino acids. V lost 6 bases, J lost 6 bases, and 7 bases stayed unmatched. Germline-derived CDR1 and CDR2 are KGHSH and LQKENI. The CDR3, as DNA: TGTGCCAGCTCCCATGGACAGGGGGCGGGTAATTCACCCCTCCACTTT. Its translation: CASSHGQGAGNSPLHF.

The V call is TRBV4-3, the J call TRBJ2-7; D is perhaps TRBD1 (6 bases). V was cut by 1 base and J by 2 bases, with 12 bases left in between. CDR3 length: 15 residues. Germline V gene lookup returns CDR1 LGHNA and CDR2 YSLEER. Here the CDR3 reads CASSQVQGSPYEQYF. The CDR3 DNA is TGCGCCAGCAGCCAAGTTCAGGGGTCTCCCTACGAGCAGTACTTC.

J is TRBJ1-6 and V is TRBV12-3 or TRBV12-4; tentatively, D is TRBD1 (5 bases). This CDR3 spans 12 amino acids. V gave up 5 bases and J gave up 7 bases, with 6 bases separating them. The CDR3 coding sequence is TGTGCCAGCAGTCGACAGAATTCACCCCTCCACTTT. Protein sequence: CASSRQNSPLHF.

A note on this clone: Relative to the germline gene, one junction end is altered; a read error may explain this. V usage is TRBV3-1 (or the pseudogene TRBV3-2) and J usage is TRBJ2-3, with TRBD1 identical over 7 bases. This CDR3 is built from 13 residues. The germline CDR1 and CDR2 sequences are LGHDT and YNNKEL (reference sequence). CDR3: CASSQDPRQGIVF. CDR3 bases: TGTGCCAGCAGCCAAGATCCCAGACAGGGAATCGTTTTT.

V gene TRBV30 combines with J gene TRBJ2-3, with a possible D match to TRBD2 (5 bases). V gave up 2 bases and J gave up 4 bases, with 7 bases separating them. CDR3 size: 12 residues. CDR1 and CDR2 from the germline V gene are GTSNPN and SVGIG (reference sequence). DNA for the CDR3: TGTGCCTGGAGTCCCGGGGCAGATACGCAGTATTTT. Translation gives CAWSPGADTQYF.

This clone showed up just a few times. The chain employs TRBV15 and TRBJ2-1, with 8 nucleotides matching TRBD1. V was clipped by 1 base and J by 8 bases; unmatched bases: 13. This CDR3 region has 17 residues. Germline values: CDR1 LNHNV, CDR2 YYDKDF (reference sequence). This CDR3 reads CATSRGGAQGGGDEQFF. The DNA for the CDR3 is TGTGCCACCAGCAGAGGTGGGGCACAGGGGGGTGGTGATGAGCAGTTCTTC.

A single count supports this clone. This rearrangement joins TRBV10-3 to TRBJ1-6; 9 nucleotides line up with TRBD1. Germline V gene data show CDR1 as ENHRY and CDR2 as SYGVKD. V shed 7 bases, J shed 8 bases, and the junction held 9 bases outside the gene matches. This CDR3 has 15 amino acids. DNA of the CDR3: TGTGCCATCACCCCGGGGACAGGGATGGATTCACCCCTCCACTTT. Translation gives CAITPGTGMDSPLHF.

This sequence joins TRBV12-3 or TRBV12-4 and TRBJ1-2; tentative D call: TRBD1 (6 bases). Trimming removed 2 bases from V and 14 bases from J, with 12 bases in between. CDR3 length: 11 amino acids. CDR3 in DNA: TGTGCCAGCAGTTTAAGACAGGAGGTTACCTTC. The encoded protein is CASSLRQEVTF.

The CDR3 DNA reads as TGTGCCAGCAGTAGTCACCTTAGACAGGGAAAAGAGACCCAGTACTTC. Protein: CASSSHLRQGKETQYF. The chain links TRBV28 to TRBJ2-5, with 7 bases identical to TRBD1. Germline V gene lookup returns CDR1 MDHEN and CDR2 SYDVKM. The CDR3 runs to 16 residues. Unmatched junction bases numbered 12, after V lost 5 bases and J lost 3 bases.

The genes are TRBV6-5 and TRBJ2-4; D not resolved. Deletions cut 2 bases from V and 1 base from J, with 9 bases between. Germline CDR1 is MNHEY and CDR2 is SVGAGI. The CDR3 consists of 15 residues. CDR3 sequence (DNA): TGTGCCAGCAGTTACACGGTTGGTGCCAAAAACATTCAGTACTTC. The encoded protein is CASSYTVGAKNIQYF.

This clone was detected only once. The V gene is TRBV6-4, the J gene TRBJ1-1; D ambiguous. The V and J ends lost 3 bases and 4 bases respectively, with 9 bases between them. Germline V gene lookup returns CDR1 MRHNA and CDR2 SNTAGT. The CDR3 covers 13 residues. CDR3 region: CASSEASGTEAFF. CDR3 bases: TGTGCCAGCAGTGAGGCGTCGGGCACTGAAGCTTTCTTT.

The chain has TRBV28 and TRBJ1-2; D is possibly TRBD1 (6 bases). The CDR3 contains 14 residues. Trimming took 5 bases from V and 8 from J, leaving 18 bases between them. The germline CDR1 and CDR2 sequences are MDHEN and SYDVKM. CDR3 sequence reads: CASSLRGGQRGYTF. As DNA, the CDR3 is TGTGCCAGCAGTCTCCGAGGGGGTCAGAGGGGCTACACCTTC.

This clone was observed once. The CDR3 reads CASSLGFPGTEAFF. For the CDR3, the DNA is TGTGCCAGCAGCTTGGGTTTTCCGGGCACTGAAGCTTTCTTT. The V gene is TRBV5-8, the J gene TRBJ1-1, with D unclear. Germline CDR1 is SGHTS and CDR2 is YDEGEE. This CDR3 has 14 amino acids. The V end lost 0 bases, the J end lost 4 bases, and 10 bases lay between the germline ends.

The chain is built from TRBV7-8 and TRBJ2-7; 9 bases match TRBD2. This CDR3 comprises 16 residues. V shed 6 bases, J shed 3 bases, and the junction held 12 bases outside the gene matches. Germline loops: CDR1 SGHVS, CDR2 FQNEAQ. CDR3 loop: CASRKGNSGGIYEQYF. The CDR3, as DNA: TGTGCCAGCAGGAAGGGGAATAGCGGGGGCATCTACGAGCAGTACTTC.

V usage is TRBV7-2 and J usage is TRBJ1-2; D gene ambiguous. The CDR3 runs 13 residues. V lost 5 bases and J lost 4, with 11 bases in between. Looked up from germline, CDR1 is SGHTA and CDR2 is FQGNSA. CDR3 nucleotides: TGTGCCAGCAGCGGCCGGCCCATCTATGGCTACACCTTC. Translated: CASSGRPIYGYTF.

This clone was recorded once. This chain uses TRBV19 with TRBJ1-5, with 9 bases matching TRBD1. The V gene end was trimmed by 5 bases and the J gene end by 7 bases; junction bases not matched to a gene: 6. The length of the CDR3 is 14 residues. The germline V gene encodes CDR1 LNHDA and CDR2 SQIVND (reference sequence). DNA of the CDR3: TGTGCCAGTAGTTCCGGACAGGGGTGGCAGCCCCAGCATTTT. Translating it yields CASSSGQGWQPQHF.

The chain employs TRBV11-2 and TRBJ1-4; D ambiguous. The CDR3 is 14 amino acids. Germline values: CDR1 SGHAT, CDR2 FQNNGV. Trimming removed 5 bases at V and 4 bases at J, with 11 bases between. The CDR3 nucleotides read TGTGCCAGCAGCCAAGACGGATATAATGAAAAACTGTTTTTT. It encodes CASSQDGYNEKLFF.

This clone came up once. CDR3 in DNA: TGTGCCTGGAGTCGTGCGAGTAAAGAACTGTTTTTT. It translates to CAWSRASKELFF. V usage is TRBV30 and J usage is TRBJ1-4; D call uncertain. V dropped 2 bases and J dropped 12 bases, with 13 bases sitting between them. CDR1 GTSNPN and CDR2 SVGIG come from the germline V gene (reference sequence). This CDR3 is 12 amino acids long.

V gene TRBV7-6 combines with J gene TRBJ2-1; D is perhaps TRBD1 or TRBD2 (6 bases each). The germline V and J ends were trimmed by 5 bases and 3 bases, with 14 bases remaining between them. This CDR3 is 15 amino acids long. Per the germline V gene, CDR1 is SGHVS and CDR2 is FNYEAQ. CDR3 bases: TGTGCCAGCAGCGCCTTCGGGGGCGACTACAATGAGCAGTTCTTC. Its protein product is CASSAFGGDYNEQFF. The variable domain in full, completed from reference TRBV7-6 and TRBJ2-1, reads GAGVSQSPRYKVTKRGQDVALRCDPISGHVSLYWYRQALGQGPEFLTYFNYEAQQDKSGLPNDRFSAERPEGSISTLTIQRTEQRDSAMYRCASSAFGGDYNEQFFGPGTRLTVL.

V usage is TRBV3-1 (or the pseudogene TRBV3-2) and J usage is TRBJ1-1, with D unresolved. Germline V gene sequence: CDR1 LGHDT, CDR2 YNNKEL (reference sequence). The CDR3 is 13 residues long. The germline V and J ends were trimmed by 0 bases and 4 bases, with 6 bases remaining between them. CDR3 DNA sequence: TGTGCCAGCAGCCAAGATCGGAGCACTGAAGCTTTCTTT. As protein: CASSQDRSTEAFF.